This passage covers 8 T cell receptor beta chains from one sample sequenced in a study of molecular identifiers for immune sequencing clone quantification. TCRdb recomputed calls from the PCR reads with MiXCR, one row per CDR3 protein. The profile shows tens of thousands of distinct CDR3 sequences, approximately 25% of them singletons. Sequenced sample: naive CD8+ T cells from blood, with Jurkat cell RNA spiked in. The subset denotes: FACS-sorted CD8+CD4-CCR7+CD45RA+ naive T cells. The receptor source for this set is a human donor in good health. Some libraries in this study had Jurkat cell RNA spiked in.

This clonotype was found many times. This sequence joins TRBV25-1 and TRBJ2-7; D is unresolved. CDR1 MGHDK and CDR2 SYGVNS come from the germline V gene. The CDR3 is 11 residues long. The V end was cut by 2 bases, the J end by 5 bases, with 4 bases between. The chain's CDR3 is CASSERDEQYF. The CDR3 coding sequence is TGTGCCAGCAGTGAAAGGGACGAGCAGTACTTC.

This clonotype appeared a single time. Just one base apart from a much larger clone, this may be a read error. The V and J genes are TRBV5-1 and TRBJ1-1, with 10 bases aligning to TRBD1. The CDR3 runs to 17 residues. The germline V gene has CDR1 SGHRS and CDR2 YFSETQ. CDR3 nucleotides: TGCGCCAGCAGCCCCGGGACAGGGGACCTTCCGAACACTGAAGCTGTCTTT. Amino acid sequence: CASSPGTGDLPNTEAVF.

The chain joins TRBV4-1 to TRBJ2-2; no firm D call. CDR1 and CDR2 (germline): MGHRA, YSYEKL. The CDR3 spans 14 residues. The germline V and J ends were trimmed by 1 base and 3 bases, with 6 bases remaining between them. The CDR3 protein is CASSQGEDTGELFF. CDR3 in DNA: TGCGCCAGCAGCCAAGGTGAGGACACCGGGGAGCTGTTTTTT.

The chain combines TRBV24-1 with TRBJ1-1; the D is unclear. Trimming took off 3 bases at V and 6 bases at J, with 7 bases between the two ends. The germline CDR1 and CDR2 sequences are KGHDR and SFDVKD. The CDR3 spans 12 residues. The DNA of the CDR3 is TGTGCCACCAGTGATGGTGGGGCTGAAGCTTTCTTT. This codes for CATSDGGAEAFF.

The table lists this clonotype with many counts. The chain recombines TRBV4-3 with TRBJ2-2; 8 positions agree with TRBD1. Germline V gene sequence: CDR1 LGHNA, CDR2 YSLEER. This CDR3 has 15 amino acids. The junction had 5 bases not matched to a gene; V was cut back by 4 bases and J by 4 bases. The CDR3 region is CASSRDRQSTGELFF. The DNA for the CDR3 is TGCGCCAGCAGCCGGGACAGGCAAAGCACCGGGGAGCTGTTTTTT.

This clonotype was seen ten or more times. This chain uses TRBV4-2 with TRBJ2-3; 13 positions agree with TRBD2. The J segment lost 1 base and the V segment lost 0 bases, leaving 4 bases of the junction unmatched. This CDR3 is 18 amino acids long. CDR1 is LGHNA, CDR2 YNFKEQ, per germline. The CDR3 region has the DNA TGTGCCAGCAGCCAAGATCAGGGACTAGCGGGACGCACAGATACGCAGTATTTT. It yields the protein CASSQDQGLAGRTDTQYF.

V and J are TRBV10-3 and TRBJ2-1; 9 nucleotides match TRBD1. The CDR3 is 15 amino acids. The V gene end was trimmed by 3 bases and the J gene end by 10 bases; junction bases not matched to a gene: 10. Germline lookup yields CDR1 ENHRY and CDR2 SYGVKD. CDR3 sequence: CAISDPGTGFREQFF. CDR3 sequence (DNA): TGTGCCATCAGTGACCCCGGGACAGGGTTTCGCGAGCAGTTCTTC.

With regard to this clonotype: A read error may explain this, as a much larger clone is one base away. The chain couples TRBV6-5 to TRBJ2-6; 9 nucleotides match TRBD2. CDR3 length: 19 residues. Looked up from germline, CDR1 is MNHEY and CDR2 is SVGAGI. The CDR3 coding sequence is TGTGCCAGCAGCCGGGGTTTCGGTAGCGGGAGTTCTGGGGCCAACGCCCTGACTTTC. It codes for CASSRGFGSGSSGANALTF.